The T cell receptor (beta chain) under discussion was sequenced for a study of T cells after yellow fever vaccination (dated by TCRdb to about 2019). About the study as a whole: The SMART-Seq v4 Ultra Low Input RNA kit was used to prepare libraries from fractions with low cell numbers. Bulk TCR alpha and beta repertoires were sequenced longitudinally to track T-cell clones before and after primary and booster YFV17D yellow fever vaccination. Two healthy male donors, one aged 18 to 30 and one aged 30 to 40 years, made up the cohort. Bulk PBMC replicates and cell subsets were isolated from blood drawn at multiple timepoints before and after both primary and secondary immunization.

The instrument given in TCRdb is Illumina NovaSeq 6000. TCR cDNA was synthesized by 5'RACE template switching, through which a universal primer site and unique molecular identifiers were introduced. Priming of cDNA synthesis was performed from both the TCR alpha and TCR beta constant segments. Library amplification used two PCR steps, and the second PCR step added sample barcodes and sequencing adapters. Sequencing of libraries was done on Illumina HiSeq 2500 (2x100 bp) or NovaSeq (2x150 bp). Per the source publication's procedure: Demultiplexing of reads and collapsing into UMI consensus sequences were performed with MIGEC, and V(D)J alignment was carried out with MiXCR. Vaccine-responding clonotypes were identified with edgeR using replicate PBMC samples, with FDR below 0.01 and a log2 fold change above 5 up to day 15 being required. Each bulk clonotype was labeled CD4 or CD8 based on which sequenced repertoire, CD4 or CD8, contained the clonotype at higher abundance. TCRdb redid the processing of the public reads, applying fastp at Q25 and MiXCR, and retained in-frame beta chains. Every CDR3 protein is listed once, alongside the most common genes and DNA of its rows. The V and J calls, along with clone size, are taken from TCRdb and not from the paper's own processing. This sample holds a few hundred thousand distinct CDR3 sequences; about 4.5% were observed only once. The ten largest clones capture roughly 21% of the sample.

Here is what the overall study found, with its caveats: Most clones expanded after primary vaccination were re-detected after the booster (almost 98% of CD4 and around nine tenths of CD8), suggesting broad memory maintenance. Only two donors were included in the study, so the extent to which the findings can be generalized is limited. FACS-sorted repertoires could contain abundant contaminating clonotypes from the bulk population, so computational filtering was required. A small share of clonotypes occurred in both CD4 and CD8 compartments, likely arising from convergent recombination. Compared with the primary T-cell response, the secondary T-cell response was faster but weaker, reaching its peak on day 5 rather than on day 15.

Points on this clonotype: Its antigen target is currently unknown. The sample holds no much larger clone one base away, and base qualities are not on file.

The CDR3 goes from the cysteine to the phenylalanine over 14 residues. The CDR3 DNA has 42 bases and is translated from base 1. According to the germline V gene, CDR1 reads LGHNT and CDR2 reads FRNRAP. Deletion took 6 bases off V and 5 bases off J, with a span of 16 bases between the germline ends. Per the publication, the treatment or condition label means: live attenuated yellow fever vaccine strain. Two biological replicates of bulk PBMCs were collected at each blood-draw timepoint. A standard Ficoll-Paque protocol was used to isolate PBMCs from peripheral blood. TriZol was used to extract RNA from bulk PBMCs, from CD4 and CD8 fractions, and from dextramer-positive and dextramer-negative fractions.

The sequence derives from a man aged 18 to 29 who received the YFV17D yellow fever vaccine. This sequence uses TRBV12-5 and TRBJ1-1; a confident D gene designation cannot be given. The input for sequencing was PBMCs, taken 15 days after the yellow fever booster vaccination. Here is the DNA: TGTGCTAGTGGCCTAGGACCCTCCGGAACTGAAGCTTTCTTT. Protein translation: CASGLGPSGTEAFF.